Following are 18 T cell receptor beta chains from one sample sequenced in a study of blood T cell repertoires in COVID-19. The method was immunoSEQ multiplex PCR; TCRdb's version includes in-frame clones alone and lacks a portion of them. The sample holds about 220,000 clones; approximately 80% are singletons and the top ten take approximately 5.1%. The sequenced sample consisted of peripheral blood. The receptors were sampled from a woman aged 60-70 years who had recovered from COVID-19.

V gene TRBV15 combines with J gene TRBJ2-1, with 8 bases identical to TRBD2. This CDR3 has 16 amino acids. Germline trimming cut 0 bases from V and 4 bases from J; bases unmatched to any gene: 5. Germline V gene sequence: CDR1 LNHNV, CDR2 YYDKDF (reference sequence). The CDR3 here is CATSRDRGGNYNEQFF. CDR3 coding DNA: TGTGCCACCAGCAGAGATCGGGGGGGGAATTACAATGAGCAGTTCTTC.

The chain carries TRBV5-1 and TRBJ2-7; the match to TRBD1 covers 9 bases. Looked up from germline, CDR1 is SGHRS and CDR2 is YFSETQ. The ends lost 4 bases at V and 5 bases at J; junction bases unmatched: 10. The CDR3 totals 15 residues. The CDR3 protein is CASSPSTGGIHEQYF. The CDR3 DNA follows: TGCGCCAGCAGCCCGTCGACAGGGGGGATACACGAGCAGTACTTC.

V and J are TRBV12-3 or TRBV12-4 and TRBJ1-2, with D unresolved. The CDR3 runs to 12 residues. Trimming took 6 bases from V and 7 from J, leaving 12 bases between them. CDR3 DNA sequence: TGTGCCAGCAGCCTAGGAGGATCTGGCTACACCTTC. Encoded protein: CASSLGGSGYTF.

The count of this clone is one. This sequence joins TRBV6-6 and TRBJ2-5, with 10 bases fitting TRBD1. CDR1 is MNHNY, CDR2 SVGAGI, per germline (reference sequence). The V gene end was trimmed by 0 bases and the J gene end by 5 bases; junction bases not matched to a gene: 6. This CDR3 is 16 amino acids long. The CDR3 DNA reads TGTGCCAGCAGTTACTCAGGACAGGGGGACTCGGAGACCCAGTACTTC. The encoded protein is CASSYSGQGDSETQYF.

This rearrangement joins TRBV4-3 to TRBJ2-3; 8 bases align to TRBD2. Germline assignment: CDR1 LGHNA and CDR2 YSLEER. There are 15 residues in the CDR3. Trimming cost V 0 bases and J 6 bases; bases outside gene matches: 5. The CDR3 region has the DNA TGCGCCAGCAGCCAAGATAGGAGCGGGGGCGATACGCAGTATTTT. Translating gives CASSQDRSGGDTQYF.

The chain has TRBV5-1 and TRBJ1-1; 7 bases line up with TRBD1. This CDR3 is 15 amino acids long. V dropped 3 bases and J dropped 5; count of bases not matched to a gene: 10. CDR1 SGHRS and CDR2 YFSETQ come from the germline V gene. DNA for the CDR3: TGCGCCAGCAGCTGGGGGGCCGACAGGGTGACTGAAGCTTTCTTT. Translated: CASSWGADRVTEAFF.

The chain has TRBV7-8 and TRBJ2-1, with a possible D match to TRBD1 (6 bases). The CDR3 contains 19 residues. CDR1 SGHVS and CDR2 FQNEAQ come from the germline V gene. The ends were cut back, 1 base at V and 4 bases at J, with 23 bases in the middle. As DNA, the CDR3 is TGTGCCAGCAGCTTAGAGGACTCCAGGGGATCCCCCCCTTACAATGAGCAGTTCTTC. Its protein is CASSLEDSRGSPPYNEQFF.

V usage is TRBV30 and J usage is TRBJ1-3; no clear D gene. V lost 0 bases and J 11 bases, leaving 8 bases between the germline ends. Germline V gene data show CDR1 as GTSNPN and CDR2 as SVGIG (reference sequence). The CDR3 runs 11 residues. CDR3 coding DNA: TGTGCCTGGAGTGTTACCACACCCATATATTTT. It encodes CAWSVTTPIYF.

The chain is built from TRBV5-1 and TRBJ1-2; 9 bases are shared with TRBD1. The ends lost 3 bases at V and 4 bases at J; junction bases unmatched: 16. CDR3 length: 18 residues. The germline gives CDR1 SGHRS, CDR2 YFSETQ. In nucleotides, the CDR3 is TGCGCCAGCAGCTGGGCCCCGTTGGGACAGGGAACCGCCTATGGCTACACCTTC. This encodes CASSWAPLGQGTAYGYTF. The full variable domain, its missing parts supplied by reference TRBV5-1 and TRBJ1-2, is KAGVTQTPRYLIKTRGQQVTLSCSPISGHRSVSWYQQTPGQGLQFLFEYFSETQRNKGNFPGRFSGRQFSNSRSEMNVSTLELGDSALYLCASSWAPLGQGTAYGYTFGSGTRLTVV.

The rearrangement uses TRBV19 and TRBJ2-5; D possibly corresponds to TRBD2 (5 bases). This CDR3 has 15 amino acids. Trimming shortened V by 5 bases and J by 2 bases, and 15 bases separated the two germline ends. Germline-derived CDR1 and CDR2 are LNHDA and SQIVND (reference sequence). This chain's CDR3 is CASSPRDGVQETQYF. CDR3 DNA: TGTGCCAGTAGTCCCCGCGACGGGGTACAAGAGACCCAGTACTTC.

The rearrangement links TRBV27 to TRBJ1-6; D remains ambiguous. Trimming took 0 bases from V and 0 from J, leaving 6 bases between them. The CDR3 covers 16 residues. Germline V lookup: CDR1 MNHEY, CDR2 SMNVEV (reference sequence). The CDR3 nucleotides are TGTGCCAGCAGTTTATCATGGAGCTCCTATAATTCACCCCTCCACTTT. It codes for CASSLSWSSYNSPLHF.

Here the CDR3 DNA reads TGTGCCATCAGTAAGGACACATCCAATGAGCAGTTCTTC. Translating gives CAISKDTSNEQFF. The chain employs TRBV10-3 and TRBJ2-1, with D maybe TRBD1 (5 bases). V lost 5 bases to trimming and J lost 6 bases, with 11 bases between them. CDR3 length: 13 amino acids. Germline assignment: CDR1 ENHRY and CDR2 SYGVKD.

This rearrangement joins TRBV3-1 (or the pseudogene TRBV3-2) to TRBJ2-1; 7 nucleotides line up with TRBD2. Germline V gene sequence: CDR1 LGHDT, CDR2 YNNKEL (reference sequence). Germline trimming cut 5 bases from V and 5 bases from J; bases unmatched to any gene: 18. This CDR3 is 18 amino acids long. The CDR3 here is CASSELYVSVGGNNEQFF. Written as DNA, the CDR3 is TGTGCCAGCAGCGAATTGTACGTCTCCGTGGGGGGGAACAATGAGCAGTTCTTC.

This chain uses TRBV7-3 with TRBJ2-1; D ambiguous. This CDR3 region has 16 residues. V dropped 6 bases and J dropped 8 bases, with 23 bases sitting between them. In germline, CDR1 is SGHTA, CDR2 FQGTGA. CDR3 DNA sequence: TGTGCCAGCAGTCCAACTGGTGGAGCATACAACCATGAGCAGTTCTTC. Translation: CASSPTGGAYNHEQFF.

The V gene is TRBV6-6, the J gene TRBJ1-4; D is undetermined. This CDR3 has 14 amino acids. Trimming took 6 bases from V and 6 from J, leaving 14 bases between them. The germline gives CDR1 MNHNY, CDR2 SVGAGI (reference sequence). The CDR3 DNA reads TGTGCCAGCAGCCTCCGATTGGCAGATGAAAAACTGTTTTTT. This encodes CASSLRLADEKLFF.

V and J are TRBV27 and TRBJ1-1, with TRBD1 as a possible D gene (6 bases). Germline V gene sequence: CDR1 MNHEY, CDR2 SMNVEV (reference sequence). The CDR3 sequence is 11 residues long. Trimming took off 6 bases at V and 10 bases at J, with 12 bases between the two ends. The CDR3 sequence is CASRGGGAAFF. CDR3 nucleotide sequence: TGTGCCAGCAGAGGAGGGGGGGCAGCTTTCTTT.

The J gene is TRBJ1-6, the V gene TRBV5-4; 7 positions match TRBD1. The CDR3 is 14 residues long. Germline CDR1 SGHNT, CDR2 YYREEE (reference sequence). V shed 4 bases, J shed 8 bases, and the junction held 6 bases outside the gene matches. The CDR3 region has the DNA TGTGCCAGCAGCCAGGGACAGACCGATTCACCCCTCCACTTT. It encodes CASSQGQTDSPLHF.

The rearrangement uses TRBV7-9 and TRBJ2-5; D may be TRBD2 (6 bases). This CDR3 is built from 16 residues. The germline V and J ends were trimmed by 2 bases and 5 bases, with 18 bases remaining between them. Germline-derived CDR1 and CDR2 are SEHNR and FQNEAQ (reference sequence). The CDR3 protein is CASSLRAGSGGETQYF. CDR3 DNA sequence: TGTGCCAGCAGCTTAAGGGCGGGTAGCGGAGGGGAGACCCAGTACTTC.